The 12 T cell receptor beta chains in this list originate from one sample, sequenced in a study of CD8+CD57+ T cells in acquired aplastic anemia. Profiling of TCR beta VDJ combinations and CDR3 sequences used genomic DNA as template. TCRdb passed the reads through MiXCR, listing each CDR3 protein once. The repertoire holds about 200,000 distinct CDR3 sequences, roughly two thirds seen once, with about three fifths in the top ten. Whoever was chosen for sequencing had shown CD8+CD57+ cell expansion by flow cytometry. Sequencing used sorted CD4+, CD8+, or CD8+CD57+ T cells (not recorded which) from PBMCs. The receptor set was obtained from a human donor with aplastic anemia.

The table lists this clonotype with many counts. The chain is built from TRBV2 and TRBJ2-1; no clear D. CDR3 length: 15 amino acids. Per germline, CDR1 SNHLY and CDR2 FYNNEI. The germline V and J ends were trimmed by 4 bases and 0 bases, with 10 bases remaining between them. This CDR3 is CASSAGFSSYNEQFF. CDR3 bases: TGTGCCAGCAGTGCCGGTTTTAGCTCCTACAATGAGCAGTTCTTC.

This chain uses TRBV2 with TRBJ2-7, with D perhaps matching TRBD2 (7 bases). The ends were cut back, 8 bases at V and 3 bases at J, with 14 bases in the middle. The CDR3 extends over 13 amino acids. Germline lookup yields CDR1 SNHLY and CDR2 FYNNEI. The CDR3: CASGRAGDYEQYF. CDR3 DNA: TGTGCCAGCGGGAGGGCAGGGGACTACGAGCAGTACTTC.

The chain is built from TRBV24-1 and TRBJ2-3, with a tentative D call TRBD2 (5 bases). Looked up from germline, CDR1 is KGHDR and CDR2 is SFDVKD. Trimming took 7 bases from V and 4 from J, leaving 23 bases between them. This CDR3 is built from 17 residues. CDR3 loop: CATSSPASHLGPDTQYF. Written as DNA, the CDR3 is TGTGCCACCAGCTCCCCGGCTAGCCACCTCGGACCAGATACGCAGTATTTT.

The chain couples TRBV15 to TRBJ1-4, with D tentatively TRBD1 (6 bases). V shed 5 bases and J shed 5 bases, with 12 bases lying between them. The CDR3 runs 14 residues. Per the germline V gene, CDR1 is LNHNV and CDR2 is YYDKDF (reference sequence). CDR3: CATSGRTGNEKLFF. DNA for the CDR3: TGTGCCACCAGCGGTAGAACAGGGAATGAAAAACTGTTTTTT.

V usage is TRBV24-1 and J usage is TRBJ2-1; D remains unclear. The CDR3 has 13 residues. Trimming took off 5 bases at V and 10 bases at J, with 14 bases between the two ends. Germline CDR1 and CDR2: KGHDR and SFDVKD. The CDR3 reads CATSASLVGEQFF. In DNA form, the CDR3 reads TGTGCCACCAGTGCCTCTTTAGTGGGGGAGCAGTTCTTC.

The chain links TRBV7-3 to TRBJ2-5; D is possibly TRBD1 (6 bases). Per germline, CDR1 SGHTA and CDR2 FQGTGA. The CDR3 length is 13 residues. Trimming shortened V by 2 bases and J by 5 bases, and 9 bases separated the two germline ends. This CDR3 reads CASSLDDRETQYF. Here the CDR3 DNA reads TGTGCCAGCAGCTTAGACGACAGGGAGACCCAGTACTTC. Looking up the rest from reference TRBV7-3 and TRBJ2-5 gives the full variable domain: GAGVSQTPSNKVTEKGKYVELRCDPISGHTALYWYRQSLGQGPEFLIYFQGTGAADDSGLPNDRFFAVRPEGSVSTLKIQRTERGDSAVYLCASSLDDRETQYFGPGTRLLVL.

V gene TRBV7-2 combines with J gene TRBJ1-2; TRBD1 is a possible D gene (5 bases). Germline V CDR1 and CDR2: SGHTA, FQGNSA. V was shortened by 0 bases and J by 6 bases, with 8 bases between the two germline ends. The CDR3 length is 13 residues. CDR3 protein: CASSLAQGHGYTF. The CDR3 coding sequence is TGTGCCAGCAGCTTAGCCCAGGGCCATGGCTACACCTTC.

This chain uses TRBV19 with TRBJ1-1, with 9 bases lining up with TRBD1. The CDR3 consists of 13 residues. With V trimmed by 5 bases and J by 4 bases, 2 bases remained unmatched. Germline values: CDR1 LNHDA, CDR2 SQIVND (reference sequence). The CDR3 bases are TGTGCCAGTAGTGTGGACAGGGGCACTGAAGCTTTCTTT. Protein sequence: CASSVDRGTEAFF.

In its sample, this clonotype was seen a few times. The chain uses TRBV15 and TRBJ2-3, with 7 positions matching TRBD2. Looked up from germline, CDR1 is LNHNV and CDR2 is YYDKDF (reference sequence). CDR3 length: 14 residues. The J segment lost 9 bases and the V segment lost 0 bases, leaving 6 bases of the junction unmatched. DNA of the CDR3: TGTGCCACCAGCAGAGATGAGGGAGGGGCCACGCAGTATTTT. It is translated as CATSRDEGGATQYF. Full variable domain (rest looked up from reference TRBV15 and TRBJ2-3): DAMVIQNPRYQVTQFGKPVTLSCSQTLNHNVMYWYQQKSSQAPKLLFHYYDKDFNNEADTPDNFQSRRPNTSFCFLDIRSPGLGDTAMYLCATSRDEGGATQYFGPGTRLTVL.

In its sample, this clonotype was seen many times. J is TRBJ2-2 and V is TRBV24-1, with D uncertain. This CDR3 is built from 12 residues. CDR1 is KGHDR, CDR2 SFDVKD, per germline. V lost 2 bases and J 6 bases, leaving 3 bases between the germline ends. The CDR3, as DNA: TGTGCCACCAGTGATTCGCCCGGGGAGCTGTTTTTT. Its protein product is CATSDSPGELFF.

A few counts support this clonotype. The chain recombines TRBV7-6 with TRBJ2-1; D may be TRBD1 (5 bases). Looked up from germline, CDR1 is SGHVS and CDR2 is FNYEAQ. The CDR3 sequence is 13 residues long. Trimming left V 5 bases short and J 6 bases short, with 11 bases between. CDR3 protein: CASSLQGINEQFF. The CDR3 DNA is TGTGCCAGCAGCCTTCAGGGTATCAATGAGCAGTTCTTC.

The rearrangement joins TRBV29-1 to TRBJ2-3, with TRBD1 as a possible D gene (6 bases). CDR3 size: 15 residues. Germline CDR1 SQVTM, CDR2 ANQGSEA. Deletions cut 2 bases from V and 3 bases from J, with 15 bases between. CDR3 nucleotide sequence: TGCAGCGTTGAAAGACAGGTATTGAGGACAGATACGCAGTATTTT. It encodes CSVERQVLRTDTQYF.